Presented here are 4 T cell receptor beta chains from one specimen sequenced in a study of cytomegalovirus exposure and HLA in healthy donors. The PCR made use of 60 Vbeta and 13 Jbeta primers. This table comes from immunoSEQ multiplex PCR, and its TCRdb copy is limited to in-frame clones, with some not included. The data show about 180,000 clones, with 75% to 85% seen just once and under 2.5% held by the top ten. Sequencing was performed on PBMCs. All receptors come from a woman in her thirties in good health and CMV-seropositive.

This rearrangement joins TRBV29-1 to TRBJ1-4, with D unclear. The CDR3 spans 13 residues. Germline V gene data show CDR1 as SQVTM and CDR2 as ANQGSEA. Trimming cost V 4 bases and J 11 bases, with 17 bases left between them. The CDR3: CSVGKPEQSKLFF. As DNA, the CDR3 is TGCAGCGTTGGAAAACCTGAGCAATCGAAACTGTTTTTT. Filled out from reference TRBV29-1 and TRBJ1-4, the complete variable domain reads SAVISQKPSRDICQRGTSLTIQCQVDSQVTMMFWYRQQPGQSLTLIATANQGSEATYESGFVIDKFPISRPNLTFSTLTVSNMSPEDSSIYLCSVGKPEQSKLFFGSGTQLSVL.

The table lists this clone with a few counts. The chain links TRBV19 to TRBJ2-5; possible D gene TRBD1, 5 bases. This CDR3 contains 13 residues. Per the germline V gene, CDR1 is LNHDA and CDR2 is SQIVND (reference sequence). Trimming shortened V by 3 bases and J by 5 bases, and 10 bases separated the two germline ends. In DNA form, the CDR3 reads TGTGCCAGTAGTATCTCCAGGGATGAGACCCAGTACTTC. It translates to CASSISRDETQYF.

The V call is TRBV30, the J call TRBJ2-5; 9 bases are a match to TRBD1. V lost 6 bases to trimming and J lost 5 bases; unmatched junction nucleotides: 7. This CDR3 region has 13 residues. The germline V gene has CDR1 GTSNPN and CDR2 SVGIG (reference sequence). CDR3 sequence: CACRDRVSETQYF. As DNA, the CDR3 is TGTGCCTGTCGGGACAGGGTCTCTGAGACCCAGTACTTC.

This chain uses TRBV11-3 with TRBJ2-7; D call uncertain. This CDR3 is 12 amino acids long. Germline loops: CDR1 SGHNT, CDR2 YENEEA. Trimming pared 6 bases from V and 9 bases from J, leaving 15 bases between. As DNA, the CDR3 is TGTGCCAGCAGTTTTACCCGGGTTGGGCAGTACTTC. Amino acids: CASSFTRVGQYF.